This T cell receptor (beta chain) emerged from a study of T-cell memory formation after mild COVID-19. Notes on the study in general: Among contracting clones, CD4+ were mainly CM/EM and CD8+ enriched in EMRA.

A remark on this clonotype: Its matching antigen is unknown.

TCRdb passed the 5' RACE reads through MiXCR, listing each CDR3 protein once. The sample shows about 560,000 distinct CDR3 sequences, around 16% of them seen only once. Between the trimmed V and J ends, which lost 4 bases and 4 bases, there was a span of 19 bases. The CDR3 totals 16 residues. CDR1 and CDR2 (germline): MNHEY, SVGAGI. This chain links TRBV6-5 with TRBJ1-1; the D is unclear. The sequenced sample was PBMCs or a T cell subset sorted from them (not recorded which). This sequence originates from an adult woman who had mild COVID-19 (a few samples of this study predate the infection). Cell type and time point are not known. For the CDR3, the DNA is TGTGCCAGCAGTTGGACCTTATACCCGTCGAGCACTGAAGCTTTCTTT. Protein product: CASSWTLYPSSTEAFF.